This T cell receptor beta chain was recovered during a study of blood T cell repertoires in COVID-19. Study details: Material from acute and convalescent COVID-19 was sourced from the United States, Italy and Spain. Nucleic acid was either cDNA or gDNA, and it came from T cells, B-cell-depleted T cells, or PBMCs.

The CDR3 runs 15 residues. The V segment lost 6 bases and the J segment 4 bases; nucleotides outside the gene matches: 7. The V gene's germline CDR1 is ENHRY and CDR2 SYGVKD. Using immunoSEQ multiplex PCR, the repertoire was profiled, and TCRdb retains in-frame clones only, with some absent. The sample shows hundreds of thousands of clones, more than 80% of them seen only once. The chain joins TRBV10-3 to TRBJ2-1; TRBD1 matches at 9 bases. The material sequenced was PBMCs or T cells enriched from blood (not recorded which). This clonotype was obtained from a man aged 45-65 years who had been exposed to COVID-19. The CDR3 here is CAIRPTGTGYNEQFF. CDR3 in DNA: TGTGCCATCAGACCGACCGGGACAGGGTACAATGAGCAGTTCTTC.